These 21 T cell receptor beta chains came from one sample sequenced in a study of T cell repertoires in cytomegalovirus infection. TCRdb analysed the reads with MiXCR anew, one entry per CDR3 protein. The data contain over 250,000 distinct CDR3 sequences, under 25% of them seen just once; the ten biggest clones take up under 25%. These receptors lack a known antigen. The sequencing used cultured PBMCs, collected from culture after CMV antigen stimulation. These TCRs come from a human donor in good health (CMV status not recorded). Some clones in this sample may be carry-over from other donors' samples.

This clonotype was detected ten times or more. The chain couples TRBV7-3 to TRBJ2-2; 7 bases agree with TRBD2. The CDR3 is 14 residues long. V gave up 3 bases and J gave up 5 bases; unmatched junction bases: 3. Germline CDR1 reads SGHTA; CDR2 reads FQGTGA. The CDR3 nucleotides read TGTGCCAGCAGCTTGGGGAGGGGAACCGGGGAGCTGTTTTTT. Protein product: CASSLGRGTGELFF.

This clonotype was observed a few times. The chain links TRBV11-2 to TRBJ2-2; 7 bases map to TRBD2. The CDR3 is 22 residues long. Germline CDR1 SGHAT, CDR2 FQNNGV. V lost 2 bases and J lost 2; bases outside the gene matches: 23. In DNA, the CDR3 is TGTGCCAGCAGCTTAAAATGGAGGAGAGGCGGGAGTCCCGATATCAACACCGGGGAGCTGTTTTTT. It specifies CASSLKWRRGGSPDINTGELFF.

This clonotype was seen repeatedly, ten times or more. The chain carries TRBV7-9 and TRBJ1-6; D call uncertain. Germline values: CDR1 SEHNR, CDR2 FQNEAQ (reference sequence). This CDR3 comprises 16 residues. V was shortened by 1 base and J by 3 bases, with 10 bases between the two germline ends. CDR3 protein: CASSLEWQLYNSPLHF. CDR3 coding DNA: TGTGCCAGCAGCTTAGAATGGCAGCTCTATAATTCACCCCTCCACTTT.

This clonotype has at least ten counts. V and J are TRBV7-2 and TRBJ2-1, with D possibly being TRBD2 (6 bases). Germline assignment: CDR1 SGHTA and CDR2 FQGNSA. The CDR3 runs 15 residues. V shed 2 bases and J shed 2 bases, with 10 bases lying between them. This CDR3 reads CASSLSRGTYNEQFF. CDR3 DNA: TGTGCCAGCAGCTTATCGCGGGGAACCTACAATGAGCAGTTCTTC.

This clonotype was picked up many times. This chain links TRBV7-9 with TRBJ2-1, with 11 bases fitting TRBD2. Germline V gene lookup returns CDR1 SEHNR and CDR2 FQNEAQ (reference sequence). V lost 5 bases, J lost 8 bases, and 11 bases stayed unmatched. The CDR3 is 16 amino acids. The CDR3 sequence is CASSRSLAGGPDEQFF. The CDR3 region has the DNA TGTGCCAGCAGCAGATCCTTAGCGGGAGGGCCCGATGAGCAGTTCTTC.

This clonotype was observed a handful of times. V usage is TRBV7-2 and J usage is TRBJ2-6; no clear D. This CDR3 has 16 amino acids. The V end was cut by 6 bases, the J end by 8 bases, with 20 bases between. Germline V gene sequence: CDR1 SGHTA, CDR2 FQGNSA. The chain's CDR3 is CASSYLDWARTNVLTF. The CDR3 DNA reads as TGTGCCAGCAGTTATCTTGACTGGGCCAGGACCAACGTCCTGACTTTC. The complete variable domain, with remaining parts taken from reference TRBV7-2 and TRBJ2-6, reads GAGVSQSPSNKVTEKGKDVELRCDPISGHTALYWYRQSLGQGLEFLIYFQGNSAPDKSGLPSDRFSAERTGGSVSTLTIQRTQQEDSAVYLCASSYLDWARTNVLTFGAGSRLTVL.

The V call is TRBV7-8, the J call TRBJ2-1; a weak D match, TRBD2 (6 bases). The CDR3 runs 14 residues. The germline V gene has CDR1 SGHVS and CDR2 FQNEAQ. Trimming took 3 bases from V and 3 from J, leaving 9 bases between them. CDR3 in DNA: TGTGCCAGCAGCTTCCGGACTAACTACAATGAGCAGTTCTTC. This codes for CASSFRTNYNEQFF.

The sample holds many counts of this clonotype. CDR3 protein: CASSSPGQGFITDTQYF. CDR3 coding DNA: TGTGCCAGCAGCTCTCCGGGACAGGGATTCATCACAGATACGCAGTATTTT. V is TRBV7-9 and J is TRBJ2-3; 9 bases line up with TRBD1. Germline V lookup: CDR1 SEHNR, CDR2 FQNEAQ (reference sequence). The CDR3 extends over 17 amino acids. J lost 2 bases, V lost 4 bases, and 10 bases had no gene match.

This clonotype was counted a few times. The CDR3 nucleotides read TGTGCTAGTGGTTTGGGCGGATGGGACACTGAAGCTTTCTTT. Translating gives CASGLGGWDTEAFF. The chain combines TRBV12-5 with TRBJ1-1; no clear D gene. Germline CDR1 LGHNT, CDR2 FRNRAP. The V and J ends lost 1 base and 3 bases respectively, with 9 bases between them. The CDR3 runs 14 residues. Complete variable domain (other parts from reference TRBV12-5 and TRBJ1-1): DARVTQTPRHKVTEMGQEVTMRCQPILGHNTVFWYRQTMMQGLELLAYFRNRAPLDDSGMPKDRFSAEMPDATLATLKIQPSEPRDSAVYFCASGLGGWDTEAFFGQGTRLTVV.

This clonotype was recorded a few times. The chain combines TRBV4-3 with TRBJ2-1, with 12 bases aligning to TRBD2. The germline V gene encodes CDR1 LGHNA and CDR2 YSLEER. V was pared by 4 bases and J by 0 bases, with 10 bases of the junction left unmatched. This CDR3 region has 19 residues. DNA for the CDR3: TGCGCCAGCAGCCCCTGGACTAGCGGGACCAAAAGCTCCTACAATGAGCAGTTCTTC. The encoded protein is CASSPWTSGTKSSYNEQFF.

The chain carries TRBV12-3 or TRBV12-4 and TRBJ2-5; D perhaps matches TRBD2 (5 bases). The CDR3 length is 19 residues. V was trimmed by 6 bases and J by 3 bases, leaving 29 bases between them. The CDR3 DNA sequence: TGTGCCAGCAGCTTTTGGCCGCCGGGCGGAGGAACCTTAAAAGAGACCCAGTACTTC. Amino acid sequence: CASSFWPPGGGTLKETQYF.

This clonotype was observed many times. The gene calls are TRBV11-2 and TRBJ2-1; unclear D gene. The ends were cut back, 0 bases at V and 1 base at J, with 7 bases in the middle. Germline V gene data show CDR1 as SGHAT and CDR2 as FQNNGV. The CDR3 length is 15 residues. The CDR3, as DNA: TGTGCCAGCAGCTTAGAGAGCTTATCCTACAATGAGCAGTTCTTC. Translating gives CASSLESLSYNEQFF.

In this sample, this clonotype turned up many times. The CDR3 sequence is CASSLAPAGRESGYTF. CDR3 DNA sequence: TGTGCCAGCAGCTTAGCTCCGGCGGGACGGGAGAGTGGCTACACCTTC. The V gene is TRBV7-2, the J gene TRBJ1-2, with D possibly being TRBD1 (5 bases). This CDR3 has 16 amino acids. The ends were cut back, 0 bases at V and 7 bases at J, with 18 bases in the middle. Per germline, CDR1 SGHTA and CDR2 FQGNSA.

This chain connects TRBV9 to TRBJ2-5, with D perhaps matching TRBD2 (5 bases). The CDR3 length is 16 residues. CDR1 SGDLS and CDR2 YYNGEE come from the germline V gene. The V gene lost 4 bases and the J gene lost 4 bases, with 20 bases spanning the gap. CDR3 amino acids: CASSPSALATGETQYF. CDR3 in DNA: TGTGCCAGCAGCCCGAGTGCCCTAGCCACGGGAGAGACCCAGTACTTC.

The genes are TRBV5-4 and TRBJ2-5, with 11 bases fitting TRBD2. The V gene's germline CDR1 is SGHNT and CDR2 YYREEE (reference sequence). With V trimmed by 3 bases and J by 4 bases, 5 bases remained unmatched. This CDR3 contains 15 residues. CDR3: CASSSELAGVETQYF. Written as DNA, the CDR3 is TGTGCCAGCAGCTCGGAACTAGCGGGAGTAGAGACCCAGTACTTC.

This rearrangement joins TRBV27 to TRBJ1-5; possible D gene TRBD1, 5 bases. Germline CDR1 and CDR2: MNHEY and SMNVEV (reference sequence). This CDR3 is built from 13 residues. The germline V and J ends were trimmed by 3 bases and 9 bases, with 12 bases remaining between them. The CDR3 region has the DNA TGTGCCAGCAGTTTCCGGGCGCAGGGGCCCCAGCATTTT. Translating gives CASSFRAQGPQHF.

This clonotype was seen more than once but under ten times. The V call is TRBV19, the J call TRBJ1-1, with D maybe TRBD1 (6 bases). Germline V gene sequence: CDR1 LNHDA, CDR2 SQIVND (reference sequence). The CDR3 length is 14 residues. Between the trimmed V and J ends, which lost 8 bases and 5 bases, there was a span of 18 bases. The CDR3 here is CASSRTGSSTEAFF. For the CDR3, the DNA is TGTGCCAGTTCGCGAACAGGGTCCTCTACTGAAGCTTTCTTT.

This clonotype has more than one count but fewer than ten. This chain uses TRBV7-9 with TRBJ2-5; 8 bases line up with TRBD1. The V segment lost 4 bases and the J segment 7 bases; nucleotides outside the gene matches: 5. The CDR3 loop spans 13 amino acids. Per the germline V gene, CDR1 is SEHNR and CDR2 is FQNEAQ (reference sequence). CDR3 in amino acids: CASSSNDRGTQYF. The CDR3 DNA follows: TGTGCCAGCAGCTCCAATGACAGGGGGACCCAGTACTTC.

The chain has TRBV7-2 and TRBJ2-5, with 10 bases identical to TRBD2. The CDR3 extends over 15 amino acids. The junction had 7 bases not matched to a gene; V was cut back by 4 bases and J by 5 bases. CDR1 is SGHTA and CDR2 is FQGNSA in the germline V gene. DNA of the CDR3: TGTGCCAGCAGCTCAAGCGGGGGGGCCTTGGAGACCCAGTACTTC. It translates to CASSSSGGALETQYF.

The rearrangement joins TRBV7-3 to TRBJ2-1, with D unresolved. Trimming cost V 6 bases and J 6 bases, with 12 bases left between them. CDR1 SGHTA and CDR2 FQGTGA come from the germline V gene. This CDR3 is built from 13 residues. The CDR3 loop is CASSSIVGNEQFF. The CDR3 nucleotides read TGTGCCAGCAGTTCTATAGTAGGCAATGAGCAGTTCTTC.

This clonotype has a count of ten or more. The CDR3 nucleotides are TGTGCTAGTGGTTTGTTCCCTTCACAGGGGGCTGAGCAGTTCTTC. It codes for CASGLFPSQGAEQFF. The rearrangement joins TRBV12-5 to TRBJ2-1; 9 bases map to TRBD1. Germline CDR1 is LGHNT and CDR2 is FRNRAP. Losses at the gene ends were 2 bases for V and 9 bases for J; bases not matched to a gene: 8. The CDR3 is made up of 15 amino acids. Together with reference TRBV12-5 and TRBJ2-1, the CDR3 gives the full variable domain: DARVTQTPRHKVTEMGQEVTMRCQPILGHNTVFWYRQTMMQGLELLAYFRNRAPLDDSGMPKDRFSAEMPDATLATLKIQPSEPRDSAVYFCASGLFPSQGAEQFFGPGTRLTVL.